This T cell receptor beta chain derives from a study of blood T cell repertoires in COVID-19. Study summary: The samples span acute and convalescent COVID-19 from the United States, Italy and Spain.

In the original analysis: Amplified reference gene primers provided the basis for estimating nucleated cell counts. Here immunoSEQ multiplex PCR was the method, and the copy in TCRdb shows in-frame clones only, minus some. Clone size and V and J calls were adopted from that table, with D and trimming inferred from the DNA. In the table there are around 99,000 clones, about three quarters of which are singletons. From germline, CDR1 is LNHNV and CDR2 YYDKDF (reference sequence). V lost 4 bases, J lost 4 bases, and 16 bases lay in between. This CDR3 region has 16 residues. This TCR was recovered from a man in his fifties who had recovered from COVID-19. This chain uses TRBV15 with TRBJ2-2; D may be TRBD1 (6 bases). Material for sequencing was peripheral blood. The CDR3 sequence: CATSIRDTGSTGELFF. As DNA, the CDR3 is TGTGCCACCAGCATCCGGGACACCGGATCCACCGGGGAGCTGTTTTTT.